These 11 T cell receptor beta chains originate from one sample sequenced in a study of PD-L1 blockade in urothelial cancer. Data came from immunoSEQ multiplex PCR; TCRdb stores just in-frame clones and leaves some out. The sample gives roughly 63,000 clones, approximately 80% of which show up once; approximately 5.1% is in the top ten. The time point here: pretreatment peripheral blood. This specimen was PBMCs, taken around atezolizumab (anti-PD-L1) treatment. All receptors come from an older man with urothelial cancer.

The chain links TRBV4-2 to TRBJ2-7; TRBD1 matches at 10 bases. Germline lookup yields CDR1 LGHNA and CDR2 YNFKEQ. There are 14 residues in the CDR3. V gave up 4 bases and J gave up 1 base; unmatched junction bases: 1. CDR3 in amino acids: CASSPGQGSYEQYF. The CDR3, as DNA: TGTGCCAGCAGCCCGGGACAGGGGTCCTACGAGCAGTACTTC.

The rearrangement uses TRBV13 and TRBJ1-4, with D hard to call. This CDR3 comprises 15 residues. Germline V lookup: CDR1 PRHDT, CDR2 FYEKMQ (reference sequence). Trimming shortened V by 0 bases and J by 7 bases, and 12 bases separated the two germline ends. In DNA form, the CDR3 reads TGTGCCAGCAGCTTAGGCCCCGGGAAGGTTGAAAAACTGTTTTTT. Translated: CASSLGPGKVEKLFF. Variable domain in full (rest from reference TRBV13 and TRBJ1-4): AAGVIQSPRHLIKEKRETATLKCYPIPRHDTVYWYQQGPGQDPQFLISFYEKMQSDKGSIPDRFSAQQFSDYHSELNMSSLELGDSALYFCASSLGPGKVEKLFFGSGTQLSVL.

This chain connects TRBV2 to TRBJ2-3; 13 bases are shared with TRBD2. V gave up 8 bases and J gave up 3 bases; unmatched junction bases: 2. The CDR3 has 14 amino acids. CDR1 SNHLY and CDR2 FYNNEI come from the germline V gene. CDR3 sequence (DNA): TGTGCCAGCCGACTAGCGGGGGGTACAGATACGCAGTATTTT. This encodes CASRLAGGTDTQYF.

This rearrangement joins TRBV7-6 to TRBJ2-1, with 14 bases identical to TRBD2. Germline trimming cut 5 bases from V and 8 bases from J; bases unmatched to any gene: 8. Germline V gene data show CDR1 as SGHVS and CDR2 as FNYEAQ. This CDR3 contains 16 residues. The CDR3 DNA sequence: TGTGCCAGCAGCCTGGGGACTAGCGGGGGCGGGCATGAGCAGTTCTTC. It translates to CASSLGTSGGGHEQFF.

The chain recombines TRBV5-1 with TRBJ2-1; no clear D gene. The CDR3 has 13 residues. CDR1 and CDR2 from the germline V gene are SGHRS and YFSETQ. Trimming cost V 1 base and J 6 bases, with 8 bases left between them. The CDR3 here is CASSLTPTNEQFF. The CDR3 DNA follows: TGCGCCAGCAGCTTGACGCCTACCAATGAGCAGTTCTTC.

The chain has TRBV2 and TRBJ2-3; 10 positions match TRBD2. The V gene's germline CDR1 is SNHLY and CDR2 FYNNEI. Trimming took 3 bases from V and 2 from J; bases not matched to a gene: 11. The CDR3 length is 18 residues. CDR3 sequence reads: CASSDSSGGPGNTDTQYF. The CDR3 DNA reads as TGTGCCAGCAGTGATTCTAGCGGGGGCCCGGGGAACACAGATACGCAGTATTTT.

The gene calls are TRBV10-3 and TRBJ1-2; D perhaps matches TRBD1 (6 bases). The CDR3 sequence is 15 residues long. The V gene's germline CDR1 is ENHRY and CDR2 SYGVKD. The germline V and J ends were trimmed by 11 bases and 2 bases, with 21 bases remaining between them. The CDR3 protein is CAAQGQNILNYGYTF. The CDR3 bases are TGTGCCGCCCAGGGACAAAATATTCTAAACTATGGCTACACCTTC.

On this clone: The identical CDR3 is also encoded by other nucleotide sequences in the sample. The chain is built from TRBV29-1 and TRBJ1-1; D gene unclear. V lost 4 bases, J lost 1 base, and 7 bases lay in between. The germline V gene has CDR1 SQVTM and CDR2 ANQGSEA. The CDR3 sequence is 12 residues long. CDR3 sequence: CSVVGGNTEAFF. CDR3 nucleotides: TGCAGCGTTGTAGGAGGGAACACTGAAGCTTTCTTT.

V gene TRBV14 combines with J gene TRBJ2-6; 11 positions agree with TRBD1. This CDR3 has 20 residues. The ends lost 5 bases at V and 0 bases at J; junction bases unmatched: 12. CDR1 and CDR2 (germline): SGHDN, FVKESK. CDR3 coding DNA: TGTGCCAGCAGCGAAGCAGGACAGGGGGCTTGGGGCTCTGGGGCCAACGTCCTGACTTTC. Translation: CASSEAGQGAWGSGANVLTF.

The chain uses TRBV6-1 and TRBJ1-2; 7 positions match TRBD1. The CDR3 is made up of 15 amino acids. Trimming removed 8 bases from V and 3 bases from J; junction bases left unmatched: 12. CDR1 and CDR2 (germline): MNHNS, SASEGT. CDR3 sequence reads: CASVPPTGADYGYTF. CDR3 coding DNA: TGTGCCAGCGTCCCGCCTACAGGGGCGGACTATGGCTACACCTTC.

The chain is built from TRBV18 and TRBJ2-5; D is ambiguous. V was pared by 2 bases and J by 5 bases, with 3 bases between. The CDR3 runs 11 residues. Germline V gene lookup returns CDR1 KGHSH and CDR2 LQKENI. The CDR3 sequence: CASSPAETQYF. CDR3 nucleotide sequence: TGTGCCAGCTCACCAGCGGAGACCCAGTACTTC.